Listed here are 8 T cell receptor beta chains from one sample, sequenced in a study of Ad26.COV2.S vaccination and SARS-CoV-2 variants. The data were produced by immunoSEQ multiplex PCR, yet TCRdb's version contains in-frame clones alone and is incomplete. The table includes more than 150,000 clones, roughly 89% detected once. Sequenced here: peripheral blood, sampled after recovery from COVID-19. These receptors originate from a human donor who had recovered from COVID-19.

This clone was observed a handful of times. The chain couples TRBV7-2 to TRBJ1-6; weak D call: TRBD1 (5 bases). The V and J ends lost 2 bases and 9 bases respectively, with 14 bases between them. This CDR3 is 15 amino acids long. Germline V lookup: CDR1 SGHTA, CDR2 FQGNSA. CDR3 sequence reads: CASSLFGGDASPLHF. In DNA, the CDR3 is TGTGCCAGCAGCTTATTTGGGGGAGACGCTTCACCCCTCCACTTT.

J is TRBJ1-3 and V is TRBV18; the D gene is possibly TRBD1 (5 bases). In germline, CDR1 is KGHSH, CDR2 LQKENI. The CDR3 loop spans 16 amino acids. The V gene lost 3 bases and the J gene lost 4 bases, with 16 bases spanning the gap. The CDR3 is CASSPPGPQKGNTIYF. The CDR3 DNA sequence: TGTGCCAGCTCACCTCCGGGACCACAGAAAGGAAACACCATATATTTT.

A single count supports this clone. The genes are TRBV27 and TRBJ2-7; 7 bases match TRBD2. Germline V CDR1 and CDR2: MNHEY, SMNVEV (reference sequence). The ends lost 5 bases at V and 1 base at J; junction bases unmatched: 5. CDR3 length equals 14 residues. This CDR3 is CASSPGLGSYEQYF. The CDR3 coding sequence is TGTGCCAGCAGTCCCGGACTAGGATCCTACGAGCAGTACTTC.

The chain couples TRBV28 to TRBJ2-3, with TRBD2 identical over 7 bases. CDR3 length: 16 amino acids. Per the germline V gene, CDR1 is MDHEN and CDR2 is SYDVKM. V was clipped by 10 bases and J by 3 bases; unmatched bases: 16. As DNA, the CDR3 is TGTGCCACCACTCCCCTGCTGGGGGGGAGGACAGATACGCAGTATTTT. Encoded protein: CATTPLLGGRTDTQYF. Based on the CDR3 plus reference TRBV28 and TRBJ2-3, the full variable domain is DVKVTQSSRYLVKRTGEKVFLECVQDMDHENMFWYRQDPGLGLRLIYFSYDVKMKEKGDIPEGYSVSREKKERFSLILESASTNQTSMYLCATTPLLGGRTDTQYFGPGTRLTVL.

The chain couples TRBV9 to TRBJ2-3; D not certain. Trimming removed 1 base at V and 0 bases at J, with 6 bases between. The CDR3 is 14 residues long. CDR1 SGDLS and CDR2 YYNGEE come from the germline V gene. The CDR3 loop reads CASSVQTSTDTQYF. CDR3 DNA sequence: TGTGCCAGCAGCGTACAGACCAGCACAGATACGCAGTATTTT.

This chain uses TRBV7-9 with TRBJ2-5; 10 bases align to TRBD2. Germline lookup yields CDR1 SEHNR and CDR2 FQNEAQ (reference sequence). This CDR3 has 15 amino acids. With 1 base clipped from V and 3 bases from J, the junction kept 2 bases outside the gene matches. CDR3 loop: CASSLGTSGEETQYF. The CDR3 bases are TGTGCCAGCAGCTTAGGGACTAGCGGAGAAGAGACCCAGTACTTC.

The chain uses TRBV5-6 and TRBJ1-4; a weak D match, TRBD1 (5 bases). With 1 base removed from V and 10 bases from J, the gap between germline ends came to 8 bases. The CDR3 totals 12 residues. Germline V gene data show CDR1 as SGHDT and CDR2 as YYEEEE. CDR3 protein: CASSLKGLKLFF. DNA of the CDR3: TGTGCCAGCAGCTTGAAGGGGTTAAAACTGTTTTTT.

The chain has TRBV7-2 and TRBJ1-5; D may be TRBD1 (5 bases). Trimming took 5 bases from V and 0 from J, leaving 14 bases between them. Germline loops: CDR1 SGHTA, CDR2 FQGNSA. The CDR3 totals 16 residues. As DNA, the CDR3 is TGTGCCAGCAGCCCGGGGGACGACTATAGCAATCAGCCCCAGCATTTT. Translating gives CASSPGDDYSNQPQHF.